Sequencing of this T cell receptor beta chain was carried out in a study of blood T cell repertoires in COVID-19. Across the study: Whether acute or convalescent, the COVID-19 samples came from the United States, Italy and Spain. Sources were T cells, B-cell-depleted T cells, or PBMCs; the material itself was cDNA or gDNA.

The V and J ends lost 4 bases and 9 bases, in that order; junction bases with no gene match: 7. The CDR3 runs 13 residues. CDR1 and CDR2 from the germline V gene are SGHNT and YENEEA. Original methodology: Amplification of reference gene primers provided the estimated nucleated cell counts. Some clones are missing from TCRdb's copy, which holds only in-frame ones; the method was immunoSEQ multiplex PCR. The DNA was the basis for D and trimming; V, J and clone size are from that table. The profile shows almost 80,000 clones, 80% to 85% of them singletons. This chain links TRBV11-3 with TRBJ2-5, with 8 nucleotides matching TRBD1. The sequencing sample was made of peripheral blood. The TCR comes from a woman between 65 and 79 years old with acute or convalescent COVID-19. CDR3 sequence reads: CASSSGGLGAQYF. CDR3 nucleotides: TGTGCCAGCAGCTCAGGGGGCTTGGGGGCCCAGTACTTC.